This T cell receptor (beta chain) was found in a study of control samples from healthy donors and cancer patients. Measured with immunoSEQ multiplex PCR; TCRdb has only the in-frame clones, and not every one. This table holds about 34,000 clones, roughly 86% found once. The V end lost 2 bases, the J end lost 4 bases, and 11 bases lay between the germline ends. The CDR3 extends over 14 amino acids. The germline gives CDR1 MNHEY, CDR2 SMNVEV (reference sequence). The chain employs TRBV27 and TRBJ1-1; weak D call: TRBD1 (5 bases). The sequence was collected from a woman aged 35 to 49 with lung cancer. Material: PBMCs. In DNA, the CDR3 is TGTGCCAGCAGTTTACGGGGCTCGGGCACTGAAGCTTTCTTT. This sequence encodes CASSLRGSGTEAFF.